This T cell receptor (beta chain) was captured in a study of neurological immune-mediated disorders. Preparation of the unsorted libraries drew on 2 million PBMCs stored at -80 C. This clonotype was seen ten or more times. One entry per CDR3 protein results from TCRdb running MiXCR on the 5' RACE reads. The sample records tens of thousands of distinct CDR3 sequences, roughly 10% being singletons. The TCR was taken from a man aged 45 to 65 in good health. Material for sequencing was PBMCs.

The CDR3 here is CASSSFWGEQYF. The CDR3 DNA is TGTGCCAGCAGCTCCTTTTGGGGGGAGCAGTACTTC. The chain combines TRBV13 with TRBJ2-7; the D gene could be TRBD1 or TRBD2 (5 bases each). The CDR3 consists of 12 residues. Per germline, CDR1 PRHDT and CDR2 FYEKMQ (reference sequence). The V end was cut by 4 bases, the J end by 7 bases, with 11 bases between.